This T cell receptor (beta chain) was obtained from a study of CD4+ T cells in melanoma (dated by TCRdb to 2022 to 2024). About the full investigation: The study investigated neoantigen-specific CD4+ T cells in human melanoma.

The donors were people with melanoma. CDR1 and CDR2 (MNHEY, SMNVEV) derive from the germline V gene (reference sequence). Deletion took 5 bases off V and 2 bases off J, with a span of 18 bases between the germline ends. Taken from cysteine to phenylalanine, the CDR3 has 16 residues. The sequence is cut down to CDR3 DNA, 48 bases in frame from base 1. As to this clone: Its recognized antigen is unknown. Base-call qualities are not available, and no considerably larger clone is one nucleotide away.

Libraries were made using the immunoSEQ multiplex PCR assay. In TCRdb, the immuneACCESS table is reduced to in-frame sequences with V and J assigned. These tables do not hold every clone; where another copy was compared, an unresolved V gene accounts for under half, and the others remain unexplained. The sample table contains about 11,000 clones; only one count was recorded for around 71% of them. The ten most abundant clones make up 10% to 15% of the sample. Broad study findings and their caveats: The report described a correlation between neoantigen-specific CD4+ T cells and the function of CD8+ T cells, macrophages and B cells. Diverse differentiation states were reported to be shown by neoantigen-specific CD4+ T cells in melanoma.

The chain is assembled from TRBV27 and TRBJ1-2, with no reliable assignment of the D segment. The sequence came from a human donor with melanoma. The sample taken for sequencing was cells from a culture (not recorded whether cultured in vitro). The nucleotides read TGTGCCAGCAGTCCCCGCTTCACCTTTGTAAACTATGGCTACACCTTC. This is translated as CASSPRFTFVNYGYTF.